This TCR beta chain appears in the sequencing data of a study of T cells after yellow fever vaccination. Study details: Fractions low in cell number were prepared with SMART-Seq v4 Ultra Low Input.

Universal primer sites and UMIs were introduced during 5'RACE template-switching synthesis of TCR cDNA. One entry per CDR3 protein results from TCRdb running MiXCR on the 5' RACE reads. This repertoire shows around 320,000 distinct CDR3 sequences, roughly 9% found once; its top ten account for around 3.3%. Points from the study as a whole: Secondary responses were weaker yet peaked faster, day 5 versus 15.

This clonotype was counted between two and nine times. Its matching antigen is unknown. This TCR was sampled from a man younger than 35 who received the YFV17D yellow fever vaccine. Sequences were derived from CD4+ T cells sorted from PBMCs, sampled 5 days after the yellow fever booster vaccination.

For the CDR3, the DNA is TGTGCCAGTAGTCCCACAGGAGTTTTCACTGAAGCTTTCTTT. Translation: CASSPTGVFTEAFF. The rearrangement joins TRBV19 to TRBJ1-1; TRBD1 might be the D (5 bases). CDR1 is LNHDA, CDR2 SQIVND, per germline (reference sequence). V gave up 5 bases and J gave up 4 bases, with 14 bases separating them. CDR3 length: 14 residues.